Listed here is a single TCR beta chain. Its antigen is unknown. The sample comes from a study of T cells in Graves' hyperthyroidism and ophthalmopathy. Study overall: It was at initial diagnosis, before any treatment, that peripheral blood was collected. Findings of the study overall: Blood also held most thyroid clonotypes expanded beyond 0.001.

Amplified TCR beta CDR3 regions derived from RNA transcripts. HTBI primers drove first-round RT-PCR of the TCR CDR3. In TCRdb, the multiplex PCR reads were re-called with MiXCR into one record per CDR3 protein. The sample holds about 610,000 distinct CDR3 sequences; about 14% are singletons and the top ten take about 4.5%. The germline V gene encodes CDR1 SNHLY and CDR2 FYNNEI. V dropped 4 bases and J dropped 9 bases, with 9 bases sitting between them. The CDR3 has 11 amino acids. Those patients with uncontrolled infection, other autoimmune disease, pregnancy or lactation were excluded. Input material: blood. The rearrangement uses TRBV2 and TRBJ2-5, with a tentative D call TRBD2 (5 bases). The receptor's source is a woman aged 40 to 49 with Graves' ophthalmopathy. For the CDR3, the DNA is TGTGCCAGCAGTGTTGTGGAGGCCCAGTACTTC. Its translation is CASSVVEAQYF. The full variable domain, its missing parts supplied by reference TRBV2 and TRBJ2-5, is EPEVTQTPSHQVTQMGQEVILRCVPISNHLYFYWYRQILGQKVEFLVSFYNNEISEKSEIFDDQFSVERPDGSNFTLKIRSTKLEDSAMYFCASSVVEAQYFGPGTRLLVL.